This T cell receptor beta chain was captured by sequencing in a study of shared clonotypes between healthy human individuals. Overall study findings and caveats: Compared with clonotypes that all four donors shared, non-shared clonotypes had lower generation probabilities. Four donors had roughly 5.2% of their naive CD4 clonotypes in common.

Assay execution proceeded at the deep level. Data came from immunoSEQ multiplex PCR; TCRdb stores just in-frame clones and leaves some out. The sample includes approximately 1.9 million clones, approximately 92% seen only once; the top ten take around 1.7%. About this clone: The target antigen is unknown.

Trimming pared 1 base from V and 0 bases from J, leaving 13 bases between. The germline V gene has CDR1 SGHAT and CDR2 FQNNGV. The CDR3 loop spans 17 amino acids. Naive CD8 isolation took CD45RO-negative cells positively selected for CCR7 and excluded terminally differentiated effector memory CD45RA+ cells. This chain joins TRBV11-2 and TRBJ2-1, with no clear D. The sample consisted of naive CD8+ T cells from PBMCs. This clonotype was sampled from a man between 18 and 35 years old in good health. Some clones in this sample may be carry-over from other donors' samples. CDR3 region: CASSLGLGKSSYNEQFF. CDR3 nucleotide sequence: TGTGCCAGCAGCTTAGGCCTCGGCAAAAGCTCCTACAATGAGCAGTTCTTC.